A selection of T cell receptor beta chains follows, all from one sample in a study of OX40 agonist ivuxolimab in advanced cancers. Profiling relied on immunoSEQ multiplex PCR, and the TCRdb table lists in-frame clones only, not all of them. The sample comprises some 120,000 clones, about nine tenths of which are singletons, and under 0.95% rests with the top ten. Sample: CD4+ or CD8+ T cells sorted from blood, taken in a trial of the OX40 agonist ivuxolimab. Source of these receptors: an adult with an advanced solid tumor such as melanoma, head and neck, liver or kidney cancer. The CDR3 runs from the conserved cysteine through the conserved F or W. Fields, in order: clone size, J gene, V gene, CDR3 length, D gene, CDR3 protein, CDR3 DNA. D genes are given only for firm matches. A clone size is listed for some rows: how often the clone was seen (once, few, many), or a class if it is expanded.

-	TRBJ2-7	TRBV21-1	17	-	CASSMGGIAGTSYEQYF	TGTGCCAGCAGCATGGGGGGAATAGCGGGCACCTCCTACGAGCAGTACTTC
-	TRBJ2-3	TRBV7-6	15	-	CASSTQGPSTDTQYF	TGTGCCAGCAGCACGCAGGGGCCCAGCACAGATACGCAGTATTTT
-	TRBJ1-1	TRBV4-2	15	-	CASSQPGPQNTEAFF	TGTGCCAGCAGCCAGCCCGGGCCCCAGAACACTGAAGCTTTCTTT
-	TRBJ2-1	TRBV10-3	13	-	CAISEITGNEQFF	TGTGCCATCAGTGAGATTACAGGGAATGAGCAGTTCTTC
-	TRBJ1-2	TRBV19	12	-	CASRGQNYGYTF	TGTGCCAGTAGAGGACAGAACTATGGCTACACCTTC
once	TRBJ2-1	TRBV27	16	-	CASRSLVRGAYNEQFF	TGTGCCAGCAGATCATTAGTTAGGGGTGCCTACAATGAGCAGTTCTTC
-	TRBJ1-5	TRBV21-1	19	-	CASSTRQGPPDYSNQPQHF	TGTGCCAGCAGCACTCGACAGGGACCCCCTGATTATAGCAATCAGCCCCAGCATTTT
-	TRBJ1-1	TRBV9	13	-	CASSVAVNTEAFF	TGTGCCAGCAGCGTAGCTGTGAACACTGAAGCTTTCTTT
-	TRBJ1-2	TRBV18	15	TRBD1	CASSPRDREVYGYTF	TGTGCCAGCTCACCACGGGACAGGGAGGTTTATGGCTACACCTTC
-	TRBJ1-2	TRBV19	11	-	CASSIGAGYTF	TGTGCCAGTAGTATCGGGGCTGGCTACACCTTC
-	TRBJ2-7	TRBV28	15	TRBD2	CASIDGGDAIYEQYF	TGTGCCAGCATTGACGGGGGGGACGCAATCTACGAGCAGTACTTC
-	TRBJ1-1	TRBV10-1	13	-	CASSEGLGAEAFF	TGCGCCAGCAGTGAGGGGTTAGGGGCTGAAGCTTTCTTT
-	TRBJ1-1	TRBV19	15	-	CASSINGAANTEAFF	TGTGCCAGTAGTATTAACGGGGCGGCGAACACTGAAGCTTTCTTT
-	TRBJ1-5	TRBV5-3	12	-	CARTTSNQPQHF	TGTGCCAGAACGACCAGCAATCAGCCCCAGCATTTT
-	TRBJ2-7	TRBV29-1	15	-	CSVATRQAGSYEQYF	TGCAGCGTTGCGACTCGGCAGGCGGGTTCCTACGAGCAGTACTTC
-	TRBJ2-5	TRBV19	15	TRBD2	CASSTRLAGQETQYF	TGTGCCAGTAGTACCCGACTAGCGGGCCAAGAGACCCAGTACTTC
-	TRBJ2-1	TRBV28	15	TRBD2	CASSHSGLGIHEQFF	TGTGCCAGCAGCCATTCAGGACTAGGAATCCATGAGCAGTTCTTC
-	TRBJ1-5	TRBV18	15	TRBD1	CASSPGTADNQPQHF	TGTGCCAGCTCACCGGGGACAGCCGACAATCAGCCCCAGCATTTT
-	TRBJ2-1	TRBV7-7	15	TRBD2	CASSLGLAGNNEQFF	TGTGCTAGCAGCCTGGGACTAGCGGGGAACAATGAGCAGTTCTTC